These T cell receptor beta chains were read from a single sample in a study of beta chain features in type 1 diabetes. Measured with immunoSEQ multiplex PCR; TCRdb has only the in-frame clones, and not every one. The sample includes 600,000 to 650,000 clones, around 15% of them seen just once. Sequences were obtained from naive CD4+ T cells from blood. Every receptor here comes from a man aged 18 to 30 in good health. The CDR3 runs from the conserved cysteine through the conserved F or W. For some rows the clone size is stated as once, few or many, or as a class when expanded; others skip it.

clone size: few; V gene: TRBV4-3; J gene: TRBJ2-1; CDR3 protein: CASSQEGTGTYNEQFF
clone size: few; V gene: TRBV7-9; J gene: TRBJ1-4; CDR3 protein: CASSLEGTGGEKLFF
clone size: .; V gene: TRBV11-1; J gene: TRBJ2-1; CDR3 protein: CASSFGLAGEQFF
clone size: .; V gene: TRBV9; J gene: TRBJ1-4; CDR3 protein: CASSGNRATNEKLFF
clone size: .; V gene: TRBV12-5; J gene: TRBJ2-1; CDR3 protein: CASGIELGTEYNEQFF
clone size: .; V gene: TRBV19; J gene: TRBJ2-2; CDR3 protein: CASSTQGTGELFF
clone size: .; V gene: TRBV15; J gene: TRBJ2-1; CDR3 protein: CATSRVTSGSDDEQFF
clone size: .; V gene: TRBV28; J gene: TRBJ1-1; CDR3 protein: CASSTRGWNTEAFF
clone size: few; V gene: TRBV18; J gene: TRBJ2-1; CDR3 protein: CASSPQGSPYNEQFF
clone size: .; V gene: TRBV10-3; J gene: TRBJ2-1; CDR3 protein: CATRTSGGAVYNEQFF
clone size: .; V gene: TRBV29-1; J gene: TRBJ1-3; CDR3 protein: CSATFGGTGNTIYF
clone size: few; V gene: TRBV15; J gene: TRBJ2-5; CDR3 protein: CATSTRTSGGQETQYF
clone size: .; V gene: TRBV4-3; J gene: TRBJ1-2; CDR3 protein: CASSQDISGRSYGYTF
clone size: .; V gene: TRBV19; J gene: TRBJ2-2; CDR3 protein: CASSSPYWGEWNTGELFF
clone size: .; V gene: TRBV25-1; J gene: TRBJ2-3; CDR3 protein: CASSEYRTDTQYF
clone size: few; V gene: TRBV7-8; J gene: TRBJ2-4; CDR3 protein: CASSVTGLLAKNIQYF
clone size: .; V gene: TRBV9; J gene: TRBJ2-5; CDR3 protein: CASSGRTGKVETQYF
clone size: few; V gene: TRBV18; J gene: TRBJ2-7; CDR3 protein: CASSRPLKVYEQYF
clone size: few; V gene: TRBV18; J gene: TRBJ2-1; CDR3 protein: CASSLQGDEQFF
clone size: .; V gene: TRBV7-9; J gene: TRBJ1-2; CDR3 protein: CASSPSGTGGHGYTF
clone size: .; V gene: TRBV2; J gene: TRBJ2-2; CDR3 protein: CASSEGTRTGELFF
clone size: .; V gene: TRBV30; J gene: TRBJ2-7; CDR3 protein: CAWSVQLGRGYEQYF
clone size: few; V gene: TRBV6-5; J gene: TRBJ2-5; CDR3 protein: CASTYSRLATETQYF
clone size: few; V gene: TRBV16; J gene: TRBJ2-1; CDR3 protein: CASSHRTRRHNEQFF
clone size: .; V gene: TRBV6-5; J gene: TRBJ2-1; CDR3 protein: CASSYDVGYNEQFF
clone size: .; V gene: TRBV4-1; J gene: TRBJ2-1; CDR3 protein: CASSLSGYNEQFF
clone size: few; V gene: TRBV28; J gene: TRBJ2-4; CDR3 protein: CASSASGAGSKNIQYF